A single T cell receptor (beta chain) is shown here with its context. The target antigen is unknown. PCR primers comprised 60 Vbeta and 13 Jbeta primers. Measured with immunoSEQ multiplex PCR; TCRdb has only the in-frame clones, and not every one. The sample has approximately 150,000 clones, approximately 80% seen once. CDR3 length equals 12 residues. With 6 bases removed from V and 8 bases from J, the gap between germline ends came to 13 bases. Germline assignment: CDR1 ENHRY and CDR2 SYGVKD. This sample was included in a study of cytomegalovirus exposure and HLA in healthy donors. Study-wide results and limits: Later on, analysis showed that most CMV-associated TCR beta chains appeared to be HLA-restricted. Indistinguishability led to the exclusion of some V segments, TRBV6-2 and TRBV6-3 included. Analysis was performed later, and it showed HLA-associated TCR beta chains to be more clonally expanded than equally common others.

J is TRBJ1-1 and V is TRBV10-3, with D possibly matching TRBD1 (6 bases). The sample consisted of PBMCs. The source is a woman aged 40 to 49 in good health and CMV-seronegative. The CDR3 nucleotides are TGTGCCATCAGAGACGGGACAACAGAAGCTTTCTTT. Amino acids: CAIRDGTTEAFF.